One and the same sample provided the 7 T cell receptor beta chains below, sequenced in a study of T-cell reconstitution after alpha-beta-depleted transplantation in children. Unique molecular identifiers were incorporated during preparation of the TCRbeta library. TCRdb fed the PCR reads into MiXCR, producing one record per CDR3 protein. The sample has about 980,000 distinct CDR3 sequences, under 30% seen once. The input for sequencing was PBMCs, mostly from graft donor cells, taken 360 days after TCRalphabeta/CD19-depleted stem cell transplant. Every receptor here comes from a boy less than two years old who had a stem cell transplant for SCID, so the T cells may come from the graft donor.

The chain couples TRBV29-1 to TRBJ1-1, with D maybe TRBD1 (6 bases). CDR1 is SQVTM and CDR2 is ANQGSEA in the germline V gene. The length of the CDR3 is 15 residues. V lost 7 bases to trimming and J lost 1 base, with 19 bases between them. The CDR3 spells CSGYLRTTGNTEAFF. CDR3 in DNA: TGCAGCGGCTACCTCCGGACGACAGGGAACACTGAAGCTTTCTTT.

The gene calls are TRBV29-1 and TRBJ1-4; 10 bases agree with TRBD1. Germline V gives CDR1 SQVTM, CDR2 ANQGSEA. V lost 0 bases and J lost 8; bases outside the gene matches: 12. The CDR3 extends over 17 amino acids. CDR3 DNA: TGCAGCGTTGAAGAAGGGACAGGGGCACCGGCTGGGGAAAAACTGTTTTTT. This sequence encodes CSVEEGTGAPAGEKLFF.

The V call is TRBV4-1, the J call TRBJ2-5; 12 positions match TRBD2. CDR1 is MGHRA, CDR2 YSYEKL, per germline. The CDR3 extends over 17 amino acids. After removal of 0 bases from V and 4 bases from J, the junction contained 6 bases not matched to a gene. CDR3: CASSQDQLAGGRETQYF. CDR3 nucleotides: TGCGCCAGCAGCCAAGATCAGCTAGCGGGGGGGCGAGAGACCCAGTACTTC.

This clonotype was detected only a few times. The chain links TRBV4-3 to TRBJ2-3, with D perhaps matching TRBD2 (6 bases). The CDR3 is 15 residues long. CDR1 LGHNA and CDR2 YSLEER come from the germline V gene. V was pared by 5 bases and J by 6 bases, with 18 bases between. This CDR3 reads CASSSPLTGADTQYF. The CDR3 bases are TGCGCCAGCAGCTCTCCTTTGACGGGAGCTGATACGCAGTATTTT.

This clonotype was observed a few times. The rearrangement joins TRBV7-8 to TRBJ1-2, with 10 positions matching TRBD1. This CDR3 contains 16 residues. CDR1 is SGHVS, CDR2 FQNEAQ, per germline. V lost 5 bases to trimming and J lost 5 bases; unmatched junction nucleotides: 11. The CDR3 sequence is CASSPQTGGVWYGYTF. The CDR3 nucleotides read TGTGCCAGCAGCCCGCAGACAGGGGGCGTGTGGTATGGCTACACCTTC.

This clonotype was seen more than once but under ten times. The rearrangement joins TRBV5-1 to TRBJ2-2; 10 positions agree with TRBD1. Germline V gene lookup returns CDR1 SGHRS and CDR2 YFSETQ. The V and J ends lost 6 bases and 6 bases, in that order; junction bases with no gene match: 5. The CDR3 has 14 amino acids. The CDR3 DNA follows: TGCGCCAGCAACCAGGGACAGGGGTCCGGGGAGCTGTTTTTT. Protein product: CASNQGQGSGELFF.

The gene calls are TRBV5-1 and TRBJ2-3; no reliable D call. Between the trimmed V and J ends, which lost 4 bases and 0 bases, there was a span of 15 bases. CDR1 SGHRS and CDR2 YFSETQ come from the germline V gene. CDR3 length: 16 residues. The CDR3 region has the DNA TGCGCCAGCAGCGGCGGACGGTATGGTAGCACAGATACGCAGTATTTT. Translation gives CASSGGRYGSTDTQYF.